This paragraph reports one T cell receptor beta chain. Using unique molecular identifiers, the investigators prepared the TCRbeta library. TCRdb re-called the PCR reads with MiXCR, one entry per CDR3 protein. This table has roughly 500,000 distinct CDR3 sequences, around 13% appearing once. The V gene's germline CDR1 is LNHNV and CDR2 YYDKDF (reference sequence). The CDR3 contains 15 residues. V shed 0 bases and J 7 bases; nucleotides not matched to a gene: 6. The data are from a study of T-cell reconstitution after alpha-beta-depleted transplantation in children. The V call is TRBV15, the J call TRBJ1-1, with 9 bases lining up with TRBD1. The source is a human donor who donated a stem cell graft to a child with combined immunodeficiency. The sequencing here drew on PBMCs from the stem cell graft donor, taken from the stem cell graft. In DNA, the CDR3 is TGTGCCACCAGCAGAGAAAGGACAGGGGCCGTTGAAGCTTTCTTT. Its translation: CATSRERTGAVEAFF.